This T cell receptor beta chain was observed in a study of cytomegalovirus exposure and HLA in healthy donors. 60 Vbeta and 13 Jbeta primers were used in PCR. The table came from immunoSEQ multiplex PCR; TCRdb's copy has only in-frame clones and leaves some out. The table shows 110,000 to 150,000 clones, with around three quarters occurring only once. V was pared by 4 bases and J by 1 base, with 11 bases between. Germline-derived CDR1 and CDR2 are MDHEN and SYDVKM. The CDR3 is made up of 16 amino acids. The table lists this clone with a count of one. V and J are TRBV28 and TRBJ1-6, with D perhaps TRBD1 (5 bases). This clonotype was sampled from a man aged 18 to 30 in good health and CMV-seronegative. Material: PBMCs. CDR3 in amino acids: CASSSQGRSYNSPLHF. CDR3 sequence (DNA): TGTGCCAGCAGTTCTCAGGGTCGGTCCTATAATTCACCCCTCCACTTT.